These 3 T cell receptor beta chains were sequenced from one sample in a study of blood T cell repertoires in COVID-19. Produced via immunoSEQ multiplex PCR; TCRdb's table is partial and in-frame only. The table includes some 40,000 clones, approximately 84% detected once. Sequenced: peripheral blood. The receptor set was obtained from a man between 50 and 59 years old with active or convalescent COVID-19.

The CDR3 sequence: CASSSERDTDTQYF. CDR3 in DNA: TGTGCCAGCAGCTCAGAGCGGGACACAGATACGCAGTATTTT. The rearrangement links TRBV11-2 to TRBJ2-3, with 7 bases identical to TRBD2. The CDR3 runs to 14 residues. The J segment lost 2 bases and the V segment lost 4 bases, leaving 3 bases of the junction unmatched. Germline V gives CDR1 SGHAT, CDR2 FQNNGV.

This clone was counted a single time. V is TRBV10-3 and J is TRBJ1-4, with D possibly TRBD1 on 6 matching bases. This CDR3 is 14 amino acids long. Germline CDR1 is ENHRY and CDR2 is SYGVKD. The germline V and J ends were trimmed by 10 bases and 0 bases, with 12 bases remaining between them. The CDR3 reads CASTGTTTNEKLFF. CDR3 DNA: TGTGCCAGTACAGGGACTACAACTAATGAAAAACTGTTTTTT.

This clone was counted a single time. The CDR3 sequence is CASRRTGGTEAFF. CDR3 sequence (DNA): TGTGCCAGCAGGCGGACGGGGGGTACTGAAGCTTTCTTT. The genes are TRBV13 and TRBJ1-1; D possibly corresponds to TRBD1 (5 bases). The V gene's germline CDR1 is PRHDT and CDR2 FYEKMQ (reference sequence). The CDR3 is 13 amino acids. Trimming removed 6 bases from V and 5 bases from J, with 13 bases in between.